This T cell receptor (beta chain) was found in a study of blood T cell repertoires in COVID-19 (dated by TCRdb to 2020 to 2021). In terms of the full investigation: Samples covering the acute and convalescent phases of COVID-19 were provided by collaborators in the United States, Italy and Spain. The samples were drawn from two sources: the first 160 participants of the ongoing ImmuneRACE study, and 1,000 to 1,500 subjects contributed by 6 global collaborators. Subjects who had been exposed to COVID-19, were actively infected with it, or had recovered from it provided the deeply sampled blood TCRbeta repertoires that made up the dataset. The material from the prospective study consisted of cDNA or gDNA derived from T cells, B-cell-depleted T cells, or PBMCs. The repertoires were released in a freely available public database intended as a resource for research on the immune response to SARS-CoV-2. Sample metadata almost always included a de-identified subject ID, COVID-19 status, age in years and sex. Where available, HLA class I and class II types were obtained from metadata supplied by the sample provider rather than from assay-based typing.

The immunoSEQ Assay, a bias-controlled multiplex PCR, was used to amplify TCRbeta CDR3 regions from genomic DNA. In the authors' own workflow: The number of nucleated cells in each sample was estimated by amplification of reference gene primers within the assay. To quantify the absolute abundance of each unique TCRbeta CDR3 rearrangement, sequence reads were collapsed and filtered. For each sample, productive Simpson clonality was calculated as the square root of Simpson's diversity index across productive rearrangements. TCRdb obtained this table from immuneACCESS and retained in-frame rearrangements with V and J assigned. These tables miss some clones; where compared with another copy, unresolved V genes account for less than half of the shortfall, and the remainder is unexplained. V, J and clone size were drawn from that table, and D and trimming were deduced from the DNA. For this sample there are about 99,000 clones; less than 90% appear just once. The ten top clones hold about 6.3% of the sample.

Each collaborating institution followed its own protocols to collect whole blood in K2EDTA tubes. For TCRbeta analysis, collaborators shipped samples as frozen whole blood, isolated PBMCs, or DNA extracted from either of those sample types. Worth noting for this clone: It has no known antigen specificity. Per-base quality was not reported, and no clone a single base away is much larger than it.

What the work shows at the level of the full study, not this receptor alone: The amount of clinical and demographic metadata varied by source and participant and was provided uncurated.

This TCR derives from a human donor in a cohort sampled during active COVID-19. Specimen: peripheral blood.

The CDR3 loop reads CASSEQGDTQYF. The bases are TGTGCCAGTAGTGAACAGGGAGATACGCAGTATTTT. The V gene is TRBV19 and the J gene is TRBJ2-3; 6 matching bases give a weak D call of TRBD1. From a lookup of the germline V gene (reference sequence), CDR1 and CDR2 are LNHDA and SQIVND. The CDR3 has 12 amino acids, counting the end cysteine and phenylalanine. Only the CDR3 DNA is retained, 36 bases long and in frame from the first base. A distance of 8 bases separates the germline ends of V and J, which lose 5 bases and 5 bases respectively.